This TCR beta chain was retrieved from a study of identical twins. In TCRdb, the 5' RACE reads were re-called with MiXCR into one record per CDR3 protein. This table holds roughly 240,000 distinct CDR3 sequences, about 7.5% found once. There are 14 residues in the CDR3. From germline, CDR1 is SGDLS and CDR2 YYNGEE. Trimming took 2 bases from V and 3 from J, leaving 10 bases between them. This clonotype was observed at least ten times. Its antigen is undetermined. There were only healthy Caucasians among the donors. Study-level results: Sequences that were beta out-of-frame showed weaker excess twin sharing.

These data are also associated with another study on yellow fever vaccine responses in identical twins.

The material sequenced was CD8+ T cells sorted from blood. The receptor's source is a woman aged 18 to 35 in good health. This chain joins TRBV9 and TRBJ2-3; TRBD1 or TRBD2 may be the D gene (5 bases each). CDR3 residues: CASSVEGYTDTQYF. CDR3 in DNA: TGTGCCAGCAGCGTTGAGGGGTATACAGATACGCAGTATTTT.